The 6 T cell receptor beta chains reported below all come from one sample, sequenced in a study of glioma-infiltrating T cells after dendritic cell vaccination. The repertoire was sequenced with immunoSEQ multiplex PCR; TCRdb's copy has only in-frame clones and lacks some. The data show 85,000 to 95,000 clones, 86% seen once. This specimen consisted of blood, obtained before dendritic cell vaccination. These receptors all stem from a human donor with glioblastoma.

The chain links TRBV2 to TRBJ2-7, with a possible D match to TRBD2 (6 bases). V lost 6 bases and J 3 bases, leaving 15 bases between the germline ends. The CDR3 loop spans 14 amino acids. Germline V gives CDR1 SNHLY, CDR2 FYNNEI. DNA of the CDR3: TGTGCCAGCAGGCGGAGGGCACAGGACTACGAGCAGTACTTC. Its translation is CASRRRAQDYEQYF.

This rearrangement joins TRBV28 to TRBJ1-1, with 11 bases fitting TRBD1. The CDR3 spans 14 residues. Trimming removed 6 bases from V and 7 bases from J; junction bases left unmatched: 7. Germline values: CDR1 MDHEN, CDR2 SYDVKM. The CDR3 DNA sequence: TGTGCCAGCAGGGAGGACAGGGGGCAGGTTGAAGCTTTCTTT. Translation: CASREDRGQVEAFF.

The chain couples TRBV6-5 to TRBJ1-3; 7 bases fit TRBD1. Trimming took 5 bases from V and 2 from J; bases not matched to a gene: 3. In germline, CDR1 is MNHEY, CDR2 SVGAGI. The CDR3 has 14 residues. CDR3 DNA sequence: TGTGCCAGCAGTAGAGACAGGGCTGGAAACACCATATATTTT. As protein: CASSRDRAGNTIYF.

The chain is built from TRBV4-3 and TRBJ1-1, with D perhaps TRBD1 (5 bases). In germline, CDR1 is LGHNA, CDR2 YSLEER. The CDR3 covers 15 residues. V was clipped by 0 bases and J by 0 bases, with 8 bases between them. The CDR3 is CASSQDPGVNTEAFF. CDR3 sequence (DNA): TGCGCCAGCAGCCAAGATCCGGGGGTGAACACTGAAGCTTTCTTT.

The chain combines TRBV6-1 with TRBJ1-2; D unresolved. Per germline, CDR1 MNHNS and CDR2 SASEGT. With 1 base removed from V and 3 bases from J, the gap between germline ends came to 15 bases. The CDR3 runs to 16 residues. The CDR3 reads CASSEVALYGDYGYTF. Here the CDR3 DNA reads TGTGCCAGCAGTGAAGTCGCATTGTACGGTGACTATGGCTACACCTTC.

This clone has a handful of counts. The chain couples TRBV4-3 to TRBJ1-2; perhaps TRBD1 as D (6 bases). This CDR3 spans 19 amino acids. CDR1 is LGHNA, CDR2 YSLEER, per germline. The V and J ends lost 5 bases and 7 bases respectively, with 32 bases between them. The CDR3 loop is CASSGPSTGTHNYQGGYTF. The CDR3 DNA is TGCGCCAGCAGCGGACCCTCCACCGGGACACACAACTATCAGGGTGGCTACACCTTC.